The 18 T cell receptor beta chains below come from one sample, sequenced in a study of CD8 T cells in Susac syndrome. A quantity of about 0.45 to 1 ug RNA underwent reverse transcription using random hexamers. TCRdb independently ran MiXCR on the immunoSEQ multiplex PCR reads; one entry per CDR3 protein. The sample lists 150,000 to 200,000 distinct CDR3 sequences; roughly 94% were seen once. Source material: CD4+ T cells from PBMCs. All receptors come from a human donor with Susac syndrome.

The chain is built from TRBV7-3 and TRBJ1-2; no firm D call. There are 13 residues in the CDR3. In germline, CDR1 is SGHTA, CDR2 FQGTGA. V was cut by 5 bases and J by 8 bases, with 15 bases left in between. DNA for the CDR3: TGTGCCAGCAGCCCGATTCCGGGAGAAGGCTACACCTTC. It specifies CASSPIPGEGYTF.

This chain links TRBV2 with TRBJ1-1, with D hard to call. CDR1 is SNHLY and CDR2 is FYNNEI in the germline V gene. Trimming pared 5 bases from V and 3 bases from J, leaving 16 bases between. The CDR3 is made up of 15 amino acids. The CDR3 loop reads CASSRDPVTDTEAFF. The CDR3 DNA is TGTGCCAGCAGTAGAGATCCGGTTACAGACACTGAAGCTTTCTTT.

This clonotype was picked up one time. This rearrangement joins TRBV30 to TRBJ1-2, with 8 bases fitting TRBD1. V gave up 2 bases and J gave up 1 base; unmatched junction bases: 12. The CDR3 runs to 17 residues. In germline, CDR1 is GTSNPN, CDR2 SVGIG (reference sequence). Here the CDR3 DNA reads TGTGCCTGGAGTCCCCCCCGGGACAGGCGAATTAACTATGGCTACACCTTC. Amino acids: CAWSPPRDRRINYGYTF.

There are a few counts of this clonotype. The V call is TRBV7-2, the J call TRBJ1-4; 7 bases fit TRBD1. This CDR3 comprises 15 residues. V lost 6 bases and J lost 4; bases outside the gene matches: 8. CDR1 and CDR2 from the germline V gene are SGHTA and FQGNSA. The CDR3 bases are TGTGCCAGCAGGTCAAGGGGGGACAGTAATGAAAAACTGTTTTTT. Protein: CASRSRGDSNEKLFF.

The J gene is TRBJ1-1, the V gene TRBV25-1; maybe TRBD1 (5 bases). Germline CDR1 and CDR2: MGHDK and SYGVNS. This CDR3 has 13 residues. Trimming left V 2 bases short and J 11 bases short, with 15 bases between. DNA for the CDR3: TGTGCCAGCAGTGAACCACCGAACGGGGCGGCTTTCTTT. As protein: CASSEPPNGAAFF.

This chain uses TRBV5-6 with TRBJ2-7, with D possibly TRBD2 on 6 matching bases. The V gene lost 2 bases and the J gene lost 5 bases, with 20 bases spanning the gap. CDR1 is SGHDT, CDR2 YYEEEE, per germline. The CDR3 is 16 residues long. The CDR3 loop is CASSFYAGPKDHEQYF. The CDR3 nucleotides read TGTGCCAGCAGCTTTTATGCGGGACCAAAGGACCACGAGCAGTACTTC.

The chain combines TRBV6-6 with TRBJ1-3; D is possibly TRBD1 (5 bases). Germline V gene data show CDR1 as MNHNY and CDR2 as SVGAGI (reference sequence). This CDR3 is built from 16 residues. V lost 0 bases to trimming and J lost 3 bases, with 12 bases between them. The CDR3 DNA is TGTGCCAGCAGTTACTCAACAGGCGACTTTGGAAACACCATATATTTT. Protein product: CASSYSTGDFGNTIYF.

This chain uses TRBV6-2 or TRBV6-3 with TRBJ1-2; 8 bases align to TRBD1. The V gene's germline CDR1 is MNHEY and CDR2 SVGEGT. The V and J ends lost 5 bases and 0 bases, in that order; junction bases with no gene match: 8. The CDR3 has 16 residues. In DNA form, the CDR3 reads TGTGCCAGCAGTACCCCGGGACAGGCCACTAACTATGGCTACACCTTC. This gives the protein CASSTPGQATNYGYTF.

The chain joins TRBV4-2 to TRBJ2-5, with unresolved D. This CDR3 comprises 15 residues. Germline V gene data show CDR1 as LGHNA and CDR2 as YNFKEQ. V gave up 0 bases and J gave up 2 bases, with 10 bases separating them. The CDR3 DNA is TGTGCCAGCAGCCAAGATGGGCAAACACAAGAGACCCAGTACTTC. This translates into CASSQDGQTQETQYF.

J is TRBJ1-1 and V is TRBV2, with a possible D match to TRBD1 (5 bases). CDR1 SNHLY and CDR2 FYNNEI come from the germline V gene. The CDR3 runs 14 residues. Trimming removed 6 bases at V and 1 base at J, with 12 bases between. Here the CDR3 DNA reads TGTGCCAGCAGGTGGGACTCCCAGAACACTGAAGCTTTCTTT. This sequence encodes CASRWDSQNTEAFF.

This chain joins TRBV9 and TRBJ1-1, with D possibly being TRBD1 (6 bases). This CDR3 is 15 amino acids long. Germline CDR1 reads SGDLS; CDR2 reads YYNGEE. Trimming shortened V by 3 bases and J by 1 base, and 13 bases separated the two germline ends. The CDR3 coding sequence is TGTGCCAGCAGCGCCTTGACAGGAGCGAACACTGAAGCTTTCTTT. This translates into CASSALTGANTEAFF.

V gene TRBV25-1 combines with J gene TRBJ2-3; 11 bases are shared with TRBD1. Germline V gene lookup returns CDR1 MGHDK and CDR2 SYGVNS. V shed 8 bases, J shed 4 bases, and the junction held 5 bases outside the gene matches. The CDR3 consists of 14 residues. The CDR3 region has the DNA TGTGCCAGCTCTCCGGGACAGGGGGCAGATACGCAGTATTTT. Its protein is CASSPGQGADTQYF.

CDR3 residues: CASSSTTGTDTQYF. The DNA for the CDR3 is TGCGCCAGCAGCTCAACGACAGGGACAGATACGCAGTATTTT. The V call is TRBV5-1, the J call TRBJ2-3; 7 bases map to TRBD1. Looked up from germline, CDR1 is SGHRS and CDR2 is YFSETQ. The ends lost 3 bases at V and 3 bases at J; junction bases unmatched: 4. There are 14 residues in the CDR3.

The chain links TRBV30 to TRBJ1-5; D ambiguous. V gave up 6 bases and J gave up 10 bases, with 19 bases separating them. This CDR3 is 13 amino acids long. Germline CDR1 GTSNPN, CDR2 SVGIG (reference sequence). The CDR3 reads CACSPGGGGPQHF. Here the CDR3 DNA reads TGTGCCTGTTCCCCCGGTGGAGGTGGCCCCCAGCATTTT.

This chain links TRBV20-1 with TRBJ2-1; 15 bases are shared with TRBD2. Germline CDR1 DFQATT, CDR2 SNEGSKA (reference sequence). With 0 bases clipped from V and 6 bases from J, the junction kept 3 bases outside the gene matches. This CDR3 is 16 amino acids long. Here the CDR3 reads CSARDSGLAGGNEQFF. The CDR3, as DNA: TGCAGTGCTAGAGACTCGGGACTAGCGGGGGGCAATGAGCAGTTCTTC.

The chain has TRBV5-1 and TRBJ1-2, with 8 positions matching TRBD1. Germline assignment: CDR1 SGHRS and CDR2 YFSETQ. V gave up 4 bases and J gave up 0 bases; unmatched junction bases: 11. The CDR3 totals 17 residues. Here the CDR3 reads CASSLSGQAFANYGYTF. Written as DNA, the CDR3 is TGCGCCAGCAGCCTCTCGGGACAGGCCTTTGCTAACTATGGCTACACCTTC.

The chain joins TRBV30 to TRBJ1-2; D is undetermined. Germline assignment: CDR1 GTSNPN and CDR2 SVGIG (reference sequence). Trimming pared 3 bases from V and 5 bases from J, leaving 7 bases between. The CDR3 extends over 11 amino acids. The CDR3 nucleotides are TGTGCCTGGAGCCTTACTTATGGCTACACCTTC. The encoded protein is CAWSLTYGYTF.

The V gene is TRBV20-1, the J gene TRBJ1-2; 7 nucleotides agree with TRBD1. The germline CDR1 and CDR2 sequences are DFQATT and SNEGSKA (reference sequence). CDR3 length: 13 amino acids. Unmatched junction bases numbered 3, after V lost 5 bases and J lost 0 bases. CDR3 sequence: CSAGTVTNYGYTF. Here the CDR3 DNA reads TGCAGTGCTGGGACAGTTACTAACTATGGCTACACCTTC.